Shown below are 19 T cell receptor beta chains from a single sample sequenced in a study of T cell responses to AZD1222 COVID-19 vaccine. Here immunoSEQ multiplex PCR was the method, and the copy in TCRdb shows in-frame clones only, minus some. The profile shows around 120,000 clones, around 89% of them singletons. Sequencing used peripheral blood, obtained on day 0 of MenACWY control vaccination. The receptors were gathered from an adult in good health.

This chain uses TRBV7-2 with TRBJ2-5; D may be TRBD1 or TRBD2 (5 bases each). From germline, CDR1 is SGHTA and CDR2 FQGNSA. There are 14 residues in the CDR3. V lost 7 bases, J lost 1 base, and 13 bases lay in between. The CDR3 DNA is TGTGCCAGCACCCTACAGAGGGGCCAAGAGACCCAGTACTTC. Its translation: CASTLQRGQETQYF.

In its sample, this clone was seen a few times. The chain recombines TRBV6-5 with TRBJ1-1, with 7 bases matching TRBD1. Germline CDR1 and CDR2: MNHEY and SVGAGI. Trimming removed 6 bases from V and 4 bases from J; junction bases left unmatched: 8. There are 14 residues in the CDR3. The CDR3 reads CASRQTGRITEAFF. The DNA of the CDR3 is TGTGCCAGCAGACAGACAGGGAGGATCACTGAAGCTTTCTTT.

The chain joins TRBV9 to TRBJ2-2; D is possibly TRBD1 or TRBD2 (5 bases each). This CDR3 has 16 residues. Per germline, CDR1 SGDLS and CDR2 YYNGEE. Between the trimmed V and J ends, which lost 3 bases and 0 bases, there was a span of 12 bases. DNA of the CDR3: TGTGCCAGCAGCGCGCGTGGGACCGCGAACACCGGGGAGCTGTTTTTT. Translating gives CASSARGTANTGELFF.

V is TRBV12-3 or TRBV12-4 and J is TRBJ1-4; 8 bases line up with TRBD1. The CDR3 is 12 residues long. Trimming cost V 9 bases and J 8 bases; bases outside gene matches: 5. The CDR3 here is CASKDRGEKLFF. CDR3 nucleotides: TGTGCCAGTAAAGACAGGGGCGAAAAACTGTTTTTT.

This rearrangement joins TRBV5-1 to TRBJ2-1; 12 bases are a match to TRBD1. The CDR3 consists of 15 residues. The J segment lost 7 bases and the V segment lost 4 bases, leaving 6 bases of the junction unmatched. CDR1 is SGHRS, CDR2 YFSETQ, per germline. Here the CDR3 reads CASSAGQGAYNEQFF. The CDR3 coding sequence is TGCGCCAGCAGCGCGGGACAGGGGGCGTATAATGAGCAGTTCTTC.

This chain uses TRBV2 with TRBJ2-2; D is perhaps TRBD1 (6 bases). Trimming pared 8 bases from V and 4 bases from J, leaving 11 bases between. From germline, CDR1 is SNHLY and CDR2 FYNNEI. CDR3 length: 13 residues. Written as DNA, the CDR3 is TGTGCCAGCCTAATCAGGGGCACCGGGGAGCTGTTTTTT. It yields the protein CASLIRGTGELFF.

The chain is built from TRBV5-1 and TRBJ1-3, with 7 bases aligning to TRBD1. V lost 7 bases, J lost 0 bases, and 4 bases stayed unmatched. Germline values: CDR1 SGHRS, CDR2 YFSETQ. The CDR3 loop spans 14 amino acids. CDR3 in DNA: TGCGCCAGCGGGGCAGGGGGCTCTGGAAACACCATATATTTT. This sequence encodes CASGAGGSGNTIYF.

The chain has TRBV18 and TRBJ1-1; D is unresolved. Between the trimmed V and J ends, which lost 6 bases and 0 bases, there was a span of 14 bases. This CDR3 contains 15 residues. Germline V gives CDR1 KGHSH, CDR2 LQKENI. The CDR3 spells CASSPRQSVNTEAFF. The CDR3 nucleotides read TGTGCCAGCTCCCCCAGGCAATCTGTGAACACTGAAGCTTTCTTT.

The gene calls are TRBV5-1 and TRBJ1-1; the D gene is possibly TRBD1 (6 bases). The length of the CDR3 is 16 residues. V was cut by 0 bases and J by 1 base, with 13 bases left in between. Per the germline V gene, CDR1 is SGHRS and CDR2 is YFSETQ. The CDR3 DNA reads as TGCGCCAGCAGCTTGGGGCAGGGGCCAAAGAACACTGAAGCTTTCTTT. It codes for CASSLGQGPKNTEAFF.

The genes are TRBV7-3 and TRBJ1-1; D is uncertain. Germline V gives CDR1 SGHTA, CDR2 FQGTGA. V lost 5 bases and J 1 base, leaving 11 bases between the germline ends. The CDR3 totals 14 residues. For the CDR3, the DNA is TGTGCCAGCAGCGTCGGCGGGTCGAACACTGAAGCTTTCTTT. This sequence encodes CASSVGGSNTEAFF.

The chain combines TRBV5-6 with TRBJ1-3; 9 nucleotides match TRBD1. CDR3 length equals 17 residues. V lost 1 base and J lost 2; bases outside the gene matches: 7. Germline values: CDR1 SGHDT, CDR2 YYEEEE. The CDR3 bases are TGTGCCAGCAGCTTGACGGGACAGGGAAAGCCTGGAAACACCATATATTTT. It codes for CASSLTGQGKPGNTIYF.

The chain carries TRBV3-1 (or the pseudogene TRBV3-2) and TRBJ1-3; D is unclear. V was shortened by 2 bases and J by 0 bases, with 8 bases between the two germline ends. Germline CDR1 and CDR2: LGHDT and YNNKEL (reference sequence). This CDR3 region has 15 residues. The DNA for the CDR3 is TGTGCCAGCAGCCAAACGGCTAACTCTGGAAACACCATATATTTT. This encodes CASSQTANSGNTIYF.

The V gene is TRBV6-5, the J gene TRBJ2-3, with D maybe TRBD2 (5 bases). The CDR3 length is 16 residues. Trimming cost V 0 bases and J 9 bases, with 19 bases left between them. The germline CDR1 and CDR2 sequences are MNHEY and SVGAGI. DNA of the CDR3: TGTGCCAGCAGTTACTCGGACTCTTCTAGCCTGGGGACGCAGTATTTT. It codes for CASSYSDSSSLGTQYF.

J is TRBJ2-7 and V is TRBV6-6; 13 bases fit TRBD2. The V segment lost 7 bases and the J segment 3 bases; nucleotides outside the gene matches: 6. CDR3 length: 15 amino acids. CDR1 MNHNY and CDR2 SVGAGI come from the germline V gene (reference sequence). This chain's CDR3 is CASTSLAGGYYEQYF. DNA of the CDR3: TGTGCCAGCACCTCACTAGCGGGAGGGTACTACGAGCAGTACTTC.

V gene TRBV3-1 (or the pseudogene TRBV3-2) combines with J gene TRBJ2-1; 11 positions agree with TRBD2. The CDR3 loop spans 17 amino acids. CDR1 is LGHDT, CDR2 YNNKEL, per germline (reference sequence). Trimming took 4 bases from V and 7 from J; bases not matched to a gene: 12. The CDR3 protein is CASSRRGSGREGNEQFF. The CDR3 DNA sequence: TGTGCCAGCAGCCGGCGCGGTAGCGGGAGGGAAGGTAATGAGCAGTTCTTC.

The chain joins TRBV19 to TRBJ2-1; the match to TRBD2 covers 9 bases. CDR1 LNHDA and CDR2 SQIVND come from the germline V gene (reference sequence). The CDR3 is made up of 17 amino acids. J gave up 5 bases and V 0 bases, and 8 bases lay outside the gene matches. The CDR3 coding sequence is TGTGCCAGTAGTATAGAGGGGAGCGGGAGGAACAACAATGAGCAGTTCTTC. Translating gives CASSIEGSGRNNNEQFF.

The sample holds one count of this clone. J is TRBJ1-1 and V is TRBV6-5; weak D call: TRBD1 (5 bases). Looked up from germline, CDR1 is MNHEY and CDR2 is SVGAGI. The CDR3 extends over 15 amino acids. Trimming removed 2 bases at V and 6 bases at J, with 16 bases between. The CDR3 sequence: CASSYMGVVVAEAFF. The CDR3 bases are TGTGCCAGCAGTTACATGGGGGTAGTCGTGGCTGAAGCTTTCTTT.

The genes are TRBV14 and TRBJ1-5; D gene uncertain. Germline values: CDR1 SGHDN, CDR2 FVKESK. The V end was cut by 4 bases, the J end by 4 bases, with 8 bases between. This CDR3 is 13 amino acids long. The CDR3, as DNA: TGTGCCAGCAGCCTTCGAGGTAATCAGCCCCAGCATTTT. Amino acid sequence: CASSLRGNQPQHF. The entire variable domain, with the rest obtained from reference TRBV14 and TRBJ1-5, is as follows: EAGVTQFPSHSVIEKGQTVTLRCDPISGHDNLYWYRRVMGKEIKFLLHFVKESKQDESGMPNNRFLAERTGGTYSTLKVQPAELEDSGVYFCASSLRGNQPQHFGDGTRLSIL.

The rearrangement links TRBV14 to TRBJ2-5; D is unclear. This CDR3 has 14 residues. The germline V and J ends were trimmed by 1 base and 7 bases, with 13 bases remaining between them. Per germline, CDR1 SGHDN and CDR2 FVKESK. The CDR3 DNA is TGTGCCAGCAGCCAAGGCCTTCCCCATCGGACCCAGTACTTC. As protein: CASSQGLPHRTQYF.